This T cell receptor beta chain was found in a study of blood T cells in healthy people across ages. Study-wide points: The unsorted PBMCs prevented any conclusive comparison of naive versus antigen-experienced cells.

The use of a sample-barcoded 5' primer and a J-beta primer mix characterized a second PCR of about 7 to 12 cycles. TCRdb re-analysed the 5' RACE reads in MiXCR, keeping a single row per CDR3 protein. The data show about 1.4 million distinct CDR3 sequences, almost 60% seen once. There are 14 residues in the CDR3. Germline-derived CDR1 and CDR2 are MNHNY and SVGAGI (reference sequence). With 6 bases clipped from V and 7 bases from J, the junction kept 4 bases outside the gene matches. Turning to this clonotype: Its matching antigen is unknown.

It was about 10 milliliters of peripheral blood that were drawn from each donor. Sequencing was done on a sample of blood. This receptor was taken from a man younger than 30 in good health. V gene TRBV6-6 combines with J gene TRBJ2-1, with 12 bases identical to TRBD1. The chain's CDR3 is CASRGTGGKNEQFF. DNA of the CDR3: TGTGCCAGCAGGGGGACAGGGGGCAAGAATGAGCAGTTCTTC.